This T cell receptor (beta chain) was captured by sequencing in a study of cytomegalovirus exposure and HLA in healthy donors. General study findings and limits: Productive status was seen about 90% or about 30% of the time for most TCR beta V segments in an earlier analysis.

For this clone: Its cognate antigen is unknown.

The primer mix had 60 Vbeta and 13 Jbeta primers. Profiled with immunoSEQ multiplex PCR; TCRdb holds only in-frame clones, not every one. Its clone listing holds roughly 75,000 clones. The ends were cut back, 7 bases at V and 2 bases at J, with 6 bases in the middle. The CDR3 has 12 residues. Germline V gives CDR1 LNHDA, CDR2 SQIVND (reference sequence). The origin of this receptor is a boy between 10 and 17 years old in good health and CMV-seronegative. The specimen sequenced was PBMCs. V gene TRBV19 combines with J gene TRBJ1-5; D is unresolved. The CDR3 sequence: CASMSGNQPQHF. In nucleotides, the CDR3 is TGTGCCAGTATGAGCGGCAATCAGCCCCAGCATTTT.